Following are 31 T cell receptor beta chains from one sample sequenced in a study of cytomegalovirus exposure and HLA in healthy donors. TCRdb's copy holds only in-frame clones and misses some; the assay was immunoSEQ multiplex PCR. The sample lists around 70,000 clones, 94% occurring once. The sequenced sample was PBMCs. The receptors derive from a man between 18 and 29 years old in good health and CMV-seropositive.

The chain joins TRBV9 to TRBJ2-1, with D unclear. Trimming took off 0 bases at V and 6 bases at J, with 10 bases between the two ends. The germline CDR1 and CDR2 sequences are SGDLS and YYNGEE. The CDR3 length is 14 residues. In nucleotides, the CDR3 is TGTGCCAGCAGCGTAGGAAGACTTTCCAATGAGCAGTTCTTC. It yields the protein CASSVGRLSNEQFF.

V usage is TRBV29-1 and J usage is TRBJ2-2; 11 nucleotides align to TRBD2. Per the germline V gene, CDR1 is SQVTM and CDR2 is ANQGSEA. V was pared by 5 bases and J by 6 bases, with 14 bases of the junction left unmatched. The CDR3 sequence is 17 residues long. This chain's CDR3 is CSVRLAGWGKESGELFF. CDR3 DNA: TGCAGCGTTAGACTAGCGGGATGGGGCAAAGAATCCGGGGAGCTGTTTTTT.

V and J are TRBV29-1 and TRBJ2-1; TRBD1 might be the D (5 bases). The V end was cut by 0 bases, the J end by 4 bases, with 19 bases between. The CDR3 length is 17 residues. Germline CDR1 is SQVTM and CDR2 is ANQGSEA. CDR3 nucleotides: TGCAGCGTTGAAGATCGTCAGGGTAGCCCAGTTTACAATGAGCAGTTCTTC. This gives the protein CSVEDRQGSPVYNEQFF.

The chain uses TRBV15 and TRBJ1-2; no definite D call. Germline V gene sequence: CDR1 LNHNV, CDR2 YYDKDF (reference sequence). Trimming removed 0 bases from V and 7 bases from J, with 9 bases in between. CDR3 length: 13 residues. The DNA for the CDR3 is TGTGCCACCAGCAGAGAGAGGAGGGTTGGCTACACCTTC. It translates to CATSRERRVGYTF.

J is TRBJ2-3 and V is TRBV6-1; TRBD1 matches 8 bases. Germline loops: CDR1 MNHNS, CDR2 SASEGT. Unmatched junction bases numbered 9, after V lost 7 bases and J lost 6 bases. This CDR3 is 14 amino acids long. The CDR3 DNA reads as TGTGCCAGCATACAGGGGGTAGAGAGTGATACGCAGTATTTT. This translates into CASIQGVESDTQYF.

The rearrangement uses TRBV9 and TRBJ2-6; TRBD2 agrees at 8 bases. The CDR3 totals 16 residues. CDR1 is SGDLS, CDR2 YYNGEE, per germline. V gave up 5 bases and J gave up 0 bases; unmatched junction bases: 4. The chain's CDR3 is CASRRGVSSGANVLTF. In DNA form, the CDR3 reads TGTGCCAGCAGGCGGGGGGTAAGCTCTGGGGCCAACGTCCTGACTTTC.

This clone was seen a single time. This chain links TRBV4-1 with TRBJ2-7; 8 bases are a match to TRBD2. V was clipped by 0 bases and J by 2 bases; unmatched bases: 3. In germline, CDR1 is MGHRA, CDR2 YSYEKL. The CDR3 runs 15 residues. CDR3 sequence: CASSQDQREPYEQYF. The CDR3 DNA is TGCGCCAGCAGCCAAGACCAGCGGGAGCCCTACGAGCAGTACTTC.

The chain has TRBV10-1 and TRBJ2-7; possible D gene TRBD1, 5 bases. CDR1 and CDR2 from the germline V gene are WNHNN and SYGVQD (reference sequence). Trimming cost V 0 bases and J 7 bases, with 10 bases left between them. The CDR3 is made up of 13 amino acids. For the CDR3, the DNA is TGCGCCAGCAGTGAGTCGCAATACAGGGAGCAGTACTTC. Protein sequence: CASSESQYREQYF.

This clone was picked up one time. The chain couples TRBV6-6 to TRBJ2-7, with 11 bases lining up with TRBD2. CDR3 length equals 15 residues. CDR1 is MNHNY and CDR2 is SVGAGI in the germline V gene (reference sequence). V dropped 6 bases and J dropped 1; count of bases not matched to a gene: 5. In DNA, the CDR3 is TGTGCCAGCAGCCTAGGACTAGCGGGTTCCTACGAGCAGTACTTC. Translated, it gives CASSLGLAGSYEQYF.

This chain links TRBV28 with TRBJ1-5; D possibly corresponds to TRBD1 (5 bases). CDR3 length equals 15 residues. Per germline, CDR1 MDHEN and CDR2 SYDVKM. V was shortened by 6 bases and J by 0 bases, with 12 bases between the two germline ends. CDR3 coding DNA: TGTGCCAGCAGATGGGACTCTTATAGCAATCAGCCCCAGCATTTT. As protein: CASRWDSYSNQPQHF.

The chain links TRBV29-1 to TRBJ2-1; D call uncertain. This CDR3 is 10 amino acids long. Germline V lookup: CDR1 SQVTM, CDR2 ANQGSEA. V was shortened by 4 bases and J by 10 bases, with 8 bases between the two germline ends. In DNA form, the CDR3 reads TGCAGCGTTGGAGTGAGGGAGCAGTTCTTC. Translation: CSVGVREQFF.

The gene calls are TRBV6-6 and TRBJ2-7; TRBD1 agrees at 9 bases. This CDR3 comprises 15 residues. V was pared by 6 bases and J by 1 base, with 7 bases of the junction left unmatched. Germline CDR1 MNHNY, CDR2 SVGAGI (reference sequence). CDR3 loop: CASRPDRGGSYEQYF. Written as DNA, the CDR3 is TGTGCCAGCAGGCCGGACAGGGGTGGATCCTACGAGCAGTACTTC.

Only a few counts were recorded for this clone. The chain carries TRBV10-1 and TRBJ2-2, with D possibly TRBD1 on 5 matching bases. CDR1 and CDR2 (germline): WNHNN, SYGVQD (reference sequence). The CDR3 is 13 amino acids. Trimming left V 3 bases short and J 3 bases short, with 5 bases between. Written as DNA, the CDR3 is TGCGCCAGCAGTGACAGGGACACCGGGGAGCTGTTTTTT. It is translated as CASSDRDTGELFF.

The chain uses TRBV6-1 and TRBJ1-2; D is perhaps TRBD1 (5 bases). The germline CDR1 and CDR2 sequences are MNHNS and SASEGT. The V gene lost 2 bases and the J gene lost 4 bases, with 8 bases spanning the gap. CDR3 length: 13 residues. The chain's CDR3 is CASSERQGYGYTF. CDR3 in DNA: TGTGCCAGCAGTGAAAGGCAGGGCTATGGCTACACCTTC.

J is TRBJ2-5 and V is TRBV29-1; 7 bases are shared with TRBD2. CDR3 length equals 13 residues. Germline trimming cut 7 bases from V and 1 base from J; bases unmatched to any gene: 6. The germline V gene has CDR1 SQVTM and CDR2 ANQGSEA. CDR3 protein: CSARGSPQETQYF. CDR3 nucleotide sequence: TGCAGCGCTCGCGGGAGCCCCCAAGAGACCCAGTACTTC.

This chain connects TRBV6-5 to TRBJ1-2; D is perhaps TRBD1 (6 bases). Per the germline V gene, CDR1 is MNHEY and CDR2 is SVGAGI. V was clipped by 3 bases and J by 6 bases, with 17 bases between them. The CDR3 spans 15 residues. CDR3 region: CASSYRGHLGDGYTF. The CDR3 nucleotides are TGTGCCAGCAGTTATCGGGGACACTTAGGGGATGGCTACACCTTC.

The chain links TRBV10-3 to TRBJ2-3, with D perhaps matching TRBD2 (6 bases). The CDR3 extends over 15 amino acids. The germline CDR1 and CDR2 sequences are ENHRY and SYGVKD. With 4 bases removed from V and 1 base from J, the gap between germline ends came to 12 bases. Here the CDR3 DNA reads TGTGCCATCAGTGCTACGGGACTCCGCACAGATACGCAGTATTTT. Amino acids: CAISATGLRTDTQYF.

The table lists this clone with a few counts. V and J are TRBV13 and TRBJ2-7; D is perhaps TRBD1 (6 bases). The CDR3 covers 11 residues. Trimming pared 5 bases from V and 7 bases from J, leaving 9 bases between. Germline loops: CDR1 PRHDT, CDR2 FYEKMQ (reference sequence). The CDR3: CASSLTGEQYF. CDR3 in DNA: TGTGCCAGCAGCCTAACAGGGGAGCAGTACTTC.

The rearrangement uses TRBV10-3 and TRBJ2-2; 7 nucleotides match TRBD1. The germline CDR1 and CDR2 sequences are ENHRY and SYGVKD. CDR3 length: 15 amino acids. V was pared by 3 bases and J by 6 bases, with 7 bases of the junction left unmatched. The CDR3 sequence: CAISDYDRESGELFF. In DNA form, the CDR3 reads TGTGCCATCAGTGACTACGACAGGGAATCCGGGGAGCTGTTTTTT.

The chain is built from TRBV5-1 and TRBJ2-1; TRBD2 agrees at 8 bases. The CDR3 is 18 residues long. V lost 0 bases and J lost 7; bases outside the gene matches: 15. CDR1 and CDR2 from the germline V gene are SGHRS and YFSETQ. The CDR3 bases are TGCGCCAGCAGCTTGGGCCCCCGGCCGCGGGAGGTTAAGAATGAGCAGTTCTTC. Its translation is CASSLGPRPREVKNEQFF.

A remark on this clone: Germline and junction disagree at one end, which may indicate a read error. The gene calls are TRBV7-2 and TRBJ1-1, with a tentative D call TRBD1 (5 bases). The germline V gene encodes CDR1 SGHTA and CDR2 FQGNSA. This CDR3 comprises 13 residues. This CDR3 is CASSLAWGTEASF. Here the CDR3 DNA reads TGTGCCAGCAGCTTAGCTTGGGGGACTGAAGCTTCCTTT.

V is TRBV7-3 and J is TRBJ2-2; the match to TRBD2 covers 12 bases. The trim removed 5 bases at V and 6 bases at J, leaving 4 bases unmatched. The germline CDR1 and CDR2 sequences are SGHTA and FQGTGA. The CDR3 runs to 15 residues. The CDR3 DNA sequence: TGTGCCAGCAGCCCAAGACTAGCGGGAGCCGGGGAGCTGTTTTTT. Protein sequence: CASSPRLAGAGELFF.

This chain connects TRBV6-5 to TRBJ1-2; possible D gene TRBD1, 6 bases. Germline V gene data show CDR1 as MNHEY and CDR2 as SVGAGI. This CDR3 region has 13 residues. Trimming left V 7 bases short and J 6 bases short, with 15 bases between. CDR3 in amino acids: CASTLNRQDGYTF. CDR3 nucleotide sequence: TGTGCCAGCACATTAAACCGACAGGATGGCTACACCTTC.

The rearrangement links TRBV4-1 to TRBJ1-5, with 7 bases identical to TRBD1. This CDR3 has 15 residues. J gave up 0 bases and V 4 bases, and 3 bases lay outside the gene matches. Looked up from germline, CDR1 is MGHRA and CDR2 is YSYEKL. CDR3: CASSLQGDSNQPQHF. CDR3 DNA: TGCGCCAGCAGCCTTCAGGGGGATAGCAATCAGCCCCAGCATTTT.

The rearrangement uses TRBV6-6 and TRBJ2-7, with 8 bases fitting TRBD1. The ends lost 7 bases at V and 4 bases at J; junction bases unmatched: 15. The germline V gene has CDR1 MNHNY and CDR2 SVGAGI (reference sequence). This CDR3 contains 16 residues. This chain's CDR3 is CASTSTGRGPSYEQYF. In DNA, the CDR3 is TGTGCCAGCACGTCCACCGGCAGGGGGCCGTCTTACGAGCAGTACTTC.

In this sample, this clone turned up once. CDR3 sequence (DNA): TGTGCCAGCAGTAAAGACAGTCCCCCTAGCAATCAGCCCCAGCATTTT. As protein: CASSKDSPPSNQPQHF. This chain connects TRBV2 to TRBJ1-5; perhaps TRBD1 as D (5 bases). The V gene lost 5 bases and the J gene lost 0 bases, with 14 bases spanning the gap. The V gene's germline CDR1 is SNHLY and CDR2 FYNNEI. CDR3 length equals 16 residues.

The chain recombines TRBV6-1 with TRBJ1-5; a possible D gene is TRBD1 (6 bases). CDR3 length: 14 residues. Germline V CDR1 and CDR2: MNHNS, SASEGT. The ends were cut back, 6 bases at V and 3 bases at J, with 12 bases in the middle. The CDR3 sequence: CASSYDRINQPQHF. The CDR3 DNA sequence: TGTGCCAGCAGCTATGACAGGATCAATCAGCCCCAGCATTTT.

The chain uses TRBV28 and TRBJ2-1; unclear D gene. Trimming left V 7 bases short and J 8 bases short, with 9 bases between. The germline CDR1 and CDR2 sequences are MDHEN and SYDVKM. The CDR3 covers 11 residues. CDR3 residues: CASKQRDEQFF. The CDR3, as DNA: TGTGCCAGCAAGCAGCGCGATGAGCAGTTCTTC.

The chain is built from TRBV5-1 and TRBJ1-1; D might be TRBD1 (6 bases). CDR3 length: 13 residues. CDR1 and CDR2 (germline): SGHRS, YFSETQ. Trimming took off 5 bases at V and 1 base at J, with 9 bases between the two ends. CDR3 coding DNA: TGCGCCAGCAGTTCACAGGGGAACACTGAAGCTTTCTTT. Its protein product is CASSSQGNTEAFF. The complete variable domain, with remaining parts taken from reference TRBV5-1 and TRBJ1-1, reads KAGVTQTPRYLIKTRGQQVTLSCSPISGHRSVSWYQQTPGQGLQFLFEYFSETQRNKGNFPGRFSGRQFSNSRSEMNVSTLELGDSALYLCASSSQGNTEAFFGQGTRLTVV.

The gene calls are TRBV5-4 and TRBJ2-7, with a weak D call TRBD2 (7 bases). Looked up from germline, CDR1 is SGHNT and CDR2 is YYREEE (reference sequence). The CDR3 is 15 residues long. V lost 4 bases to trimming and J lost 1 base, with 15 bases between them. CDR3 loop: CASSPGGGSSYEQYF. The CDR3 coding sequence is TGTGCCAGCAGCCCGGGGGGCGGGAGTTCCTACGAGCAGTACTTC.

This chain connects TRBV7-3 to TRBJ2-2; 7 bases line up with TRBD2. In germline, CDR1 is SGHTA, CDR2 FQGTGA. The junction had 7 bases not matched to a gene; V was cut back by 0 bases and J by 6 bases. This CDR3 region has 16 residues. CDR3 DNA: TGTGCCAGCAGCTTAACGCGAGGACTAGGGGCCGGGGAGCTGTTTTTT. Translated: CASSLTRGLGAGELFF.